The rows below give T cell receptor beta chains drawn from one sample of a study of cytomegalovirus exposure and HLA in healthy donors. Profiled with immunoSEQ multiplex PCR; TCRdb holds only in-frame clones, not every one. The table shows about 120,000 clones, with around two thirds occurring only once. The sequenced material came from PBMCs. These receptors all come from a woman aged 40 to 50 in good health and CMV-seropositive. CDR3s include the opening cysteine and the closing phenylalanine or tryptophan. The order of the fields is J gene, D gene, clone size, V gene, CDR3 protein, CDR3 DNA. D genes are given only for firm matches. Some rows mark clone size as missing; the rest say once, few, many or name a class of expanded clone.

J: TRBJ2-1
D: TRBD2
size: few
V: TRBV10-2
CDR3: CASIEDGRASDEQFF
DNA: TGCGCCAGCATAGAGGACGGGAGGGCCTCGGATGAGCAGTTCTTC

J: TRBJ1-4
D: .
size: .
V: TRBV7-9
CDR3: CASSLPPGTTNEKLFF
DNA: TGTGCCAGCAGCTTACCCCCAGGCACAACTAATGAAAAACTGTTTTTT

J: TRBJ2-5
D: TRBD2
size: few
V: TRBV7-3
CDR3: CASSLRPHSGSGETQYF
DNA: TGTGCCAGCAGCTTAAGACCGCACAGCGGGAGTGGAGAGACCCAGTACTTC

J: TRBJ2-2
D: TRBD2
size: .
V: TRBV5-4
CDR3: CASSSAGASGYHGELFF
DNA: TGTGCCAGCAGCTCGGCGGGGGCTAGCGGGTACCACGGGGAGCTGTTTTTT

J: TRBJ1-4
D: TRBD1
size: once
V: TRBV6-1
CDR3: CASSGDRGRNEKLFF
DNA: TGTGCCAGCAGTGGAGACAGGGGGCGGAATGAAAAACTGTTTTTT

J: TRBJ2-1
D: TRBD2
size: .
V: TRBV7-8
CDR3: CASGGLAGNEQFF
DNA: TGTGCCAGCGGCGGGCTAGCGGGCAATGAGCAGTTCTTC

J: TRBJ1-6
D: .
size: .
V: TRBV5-1
CDR3: CASSLDPGYNSPLHF
DNA: TGCGCCAGCAGCTTGGACCCAGGGTATAATTCACCCCTCCACTTT

J: TRBJ2-2
D: .
size: .
V: TRBV19
CDR3: CASSLLRGVKTGELFF
DNA: TGTGCCAGTAGTCTGCTAAGGGGCGTGAAAACCGGGGAGCTGTTTTTT

J: TRBJ2-7
D: .
size: .
V: TRBV6-5
CDR3: CASSPAGGPYEQYF
DNA: TGTGCCAGCAGCCCGGCCGGGGGTCCCTACGAGCAGTACTTC

J: TRBJ1-1
D: TRBD1
size: few
V: TRBV2
CDR3: CASSWTGSMNTEAFF
DNA: TGTGCCAGCAGCTGGACAGGGAGTATGAACACTGAAGCTTTCTTT

J: TRBJ2-6
D: TRBD1
size: .
V: TRBV19
CDR3: CASSIDTGGAGANVLTF
DNA: TGTGCCAGTAGTATAGATACAGGGGGCGCTGGGGCCAACGTCCTGACTTTC

J: TRBJ2-1
D: TRBD2
size: few
V: TRBV7-6
CDR3: CASSLTVAGGGNNEQFF
DNA: TGTGCCAGCAGCTTAACGGTAGCGGGAGGGGGGAACAATGAGCAGTTCTTC

J: TRBJ2-1
D: TRBD2
size: medium-sized
V: TRBV6-1
CDR3: CASREGLEGHNEQFF
DNA: TGTGCCAGCAGGGAGGGACTAGAGGGCCACAATGAGCAGTTCTTC

J: TRBJ1-1
D: TRBD1
size: .
V: TRBV7-9
CDR3: CASSQSTGSGTEAFF
DNA: TGTGCCAGCAGCCAGTCGACAGGGTCGGGGACTGAAGCTTTCTTT

J: TRBJ2-5
D: .
size: .
V: TRBV11-3
CDR3: CASSQLTGIQETQYF
DNA: TGTGCCAGCAGCCAACTAACAGGGATCCAAGAGACCCAGTACTTC

J: TRBJ2-7
D: .
size: .
V: TRBV28
CDR3: CASSPLTQGVRYEQYF
DNA: TGTGCCAGCAGTCCACTAACCCAGGGCGTCCGGTACGAGCAGTACTTC

J: TRBJ1-2
D: TRBD1
size: .
V: TRBV28
CDR3: CASSNWGLQGGFGYTF
DNA: TGTGCCAGCTCGAATTGGGGGCTACAGGGGGGATTTGGCTACACCTTC

J: TRBJ2-7
D: .
size: .
V: TRBV19
CDR3: CASSMGSSYEQYF
DNA: TGTGCCAGTAGTATGGGCAGTTCCTACGAGCAGTACTTC

J: TRBJ1-3
D: .
size: .
V: TRBV6-5
CDR3: CASRTLGVGNTIYF
DNA: TGTGCCAGCAGGACCTTAGGGGTTGGAAACACCATATATTTT

J: TRBJ2-3
D: TRBD2
size: .
V: TRBV2
CDR3: CASSGGFTDTQYF
DNA: TGTGCCAGCAGCGGGGGGTTCACAGATACGCAGTATTTT

J: TRBJ1-5
D: TRBD1
size: once
V: TRBV19
CDR3: CASSPYLGTGRRNQPQHF
DNA: TGTGCCAGTAGTCCGTATCTCGGGACAGGGCGGCGGAATCAGCCCCAGCATTTT

J: TRBJ2-5
D: TRBD1
size: .
V: TRBV5-4
CDR3: CASSFWTGGPWDPNGGTQYF
DNA: TGTGCCAGCAGCTTCTGGACAGGGGGCCCGTGGGACCCGAACGGGGGGACCCAGTACTTC

J: TRBJ2-7
D: .
size: .
V: TRBV30
CDR3: CAWNGGKNEQYF
DNA: TGTGCCTGGAATGGGGGGAAAAACGAGCAGTACTTC

J: TRBJ2-7
D: .
size: .
V: TRBV19
CDR3: CASRETGSREQYF
DNA: TGTGCCAGTAGGGAAACAGGGAGTCGCGAGCAGTACTTC

J: TRBJ2-3
D: TRBD2
size: .
V: TRBV5-1
CDR3: CASSLDGGGAADTQYF
DNA: TGCGCCAGCAGCTTGGATGGCGGGGGTGCCGCAGATACGCAGTATTTT

J: TRBJ1-4
D: .
size: .
V: TRBV14
CDR3: CASSPWGQPEKLFF
DNA: TGTGCCAGCAGCCCGTGGGGACAACCTGAAAAACTGTTTTTT

J: TRBJ1-4
D: .
size: .
V: TRBV19
CDR3: CASSPNRVASTNEKLFF
DNA: TGTGCCAGTAGTCCGAACAGGGTGGCTTCAACTAATGAAAAACTGTTTTTT

J: TRBJ1-1
D: TRBD1
size: .
V: TRBV6-5
CDR3: CATNRDRGLTEAFF
DNA: TGTGCCACCAACCGGGACAGGGGGCTCACTGAAGCTTTCTTT

J: TRBJ1-5
D: .
size: once
V: TRBV11-3
CDR3: CASSFKLNQPQHF
DNA: TGTGCCAGCAGCTTTAAGCTAAATCAGCCCCAGCATTTT

J: TRBJ2-5
D: .
size: .
V: TRBV10-3
CDR3: CAISESAQEIQYF
DNA: TGTGCCATCAGTGAGTCAGCCCAAGAGATCCAGTACTTC

J: TRBJ1-2
D: .
size: .
V: TRBV5-4
CDR3: CASSLDLWGYTF
DNA: TGTGCCAGCAGCTTGGACCTATGGGGCTACACCTTC

J: TRBJ1-1
D: .
size: few
V: TRBV27
CDR3: CASSLARVNTEAFF
DNA: TGTGCCAGCAGTTTGGCCAGGGTAAACACTGAAGCTTTCTTT

J: TRBJ2-1
D: .
size: few
V: TRBV13
CDR3: CASSPERGGTYNEQFF
DNA: TGTGCCAGCAGCCCCGAGAGGGGAGGCACCTACAATGAGCAGTTCTTC

J: TRBJ1-5
D: .
size: .
V: TRBV14
CDR3: CASSPTRNQPQHF
DNA: TGTGCCAGCAGCCCCACTAGAAATCAGCCCCAGCATTTT

J: TRBJ1-5
D: .
size: .
V: TRBV27
CDR3: CASRDSLNQPQHF
DNA: TGTGCCAGCAGGGACAGTCTTAATCAGCCCCAGCATTTT

J: TRBJ1-5
D: .
size: .
V: TRBV6-1
CDR3: CASSEEGQSNQPQHF
DNA: TGTGCCAGCAGTGAAGAAGGACAGAGCAATCAGCCCCAGCATTTT

J: TRBJ2-5
D: TRBD1
size: few
V: TRBV30
CDR3: CAWSRQGGETQYF
DNA: TGTGCCTGGAGCCGACAGGGCGGAGAGACCCAGTACTTC

J: TRBJ1-5
D: TRBD1
size: few
V: TRBV5-1
CDR3: CASSLGTGDSNQPQHF
DNA: TGCGCCAGCAGCTTGGGGACAGGGGATAGCAATCAGCCCCAGCATTTT

J: TRBJ2-7
D: .
size: few
V: TRBV5-4
CDR3: CASSLGGGRPLYEQYF
DNA: TGTGCCAGCAGTTTGGGTGGAGGGAGACCATTGTACGAGCAGTACTTC

J: TRBJ1-4
D: .
size: .
V: TRBV30
CDR3: CAWSGTPNEKLFF
DNA: TGTGCCTGGTCCGGGACACCTAATGAAAAACTGTTTTTT

J: TRBJ1-1
D: .
size: few
V: TRBV5-1
CDR3: CASSFGDSTEAFF
DNA: TGCGCCAGCAGCTTTGGTGATAGCACTGAAGCTTTCTTT

J: TRBJ1-1
D: TRBD1
size: few
V: TRBV18
CDR3: CASSVTGGFTEAFF
DNA: TGTGCCAGCTCAGTTACAGGGGGCTTCACTGAAGCTTTCTTT

J: TRBJ1-1
D: .
size: .
V: TRBV14
CDR3: CASSQVAGADTEAFF
DNA: TGTGCCAGCAGCCAAGTGGCAGGGGCGGACACTGAAGCTTTCTTT

J: TRBJ2-1
D: .
size: few
V: TRBV10-1
CDR3: CASSERSLSSRNEQFF
DNA: TGCGCCAGCAGTGAGAGATCCCTCTCGTCTAGGAATGAGCAGTTCTTC

J: TRBJ2-3
D: TRBD2
size: .
V: TRBV6-4
CDR3: CATEAGASTDTQYF
DNA: TGTGCCACCGAAGCGGGAGCTAGCACAGATACGCAGTATTTT

J: TRBJ2-5
D: .
size: few
V: TRBV5-1
CDR3: CASSLAGGILAETQYF
DNA: TGCGCCAGCAGCTTGGCAGGGGGGATTTTAGCAGAGACCCAGTACTTC

J: TRBJ1-2
D: TRBD1
size: once
V: TRBV28
CDR3: CASSTPDRGGGYTF
DNA: TGTGCCAGCTCCACCCCGGACAGGGGAGGTGGCTACACCTTC

J: TRBJ1-2
D: .
size: .
V: TRBV27
CDR3: CASSINGLGYGYTF
DNA: TGTGCCAGCAGTATTAATGGTCTAGGATATGGCTACACCTTC

J: TRBJ1-2
D: .
size: .
V: TRBV5-1
CDR3: CASSLGVRQFAGGYTF
DNA: TGCGCCAGCAGCCTGGGAGTTCGACAGTTCGCTGGTGGCTACACCTTC

J: TRBJ2-7
D: TRBD1
size: .
V: TRBV7-9
CDR3: CASSPQGASEQYF
DNA: TGTGCCAGCAGCCCACAGGGGGCTAGCGAGCAGTACTTC

J: TRBJ2-1
D: .
size: .
V: TRBV6-6
CDR3: CASTLGDRSYNEQFF
DNA: TGTGCCAGCACCTTGGGCGACAGGAGCTACAATGAGCAGTTCTTC

J: TRBJ1-5
D: .
size: .
V: TRBV19
CDR3: CASSISLTGQQHF
DNA: TGTGCCAGTAGTATTAGTTTGACAGGCCAACAGCATTTT

J: TRBJ2-7
D: TRBD2
size: .
V: TRBV9
CDR3: CASSPGLEYEQYF
DNA: TGTGCCAGCAGCCCGGGACTAGAGTACGAGCAGTACTTC

J: TRBJ1-4
D: .
size: .
V: TRBV19
CDR3: CASSKRSSQGSEKLFF
DNA: TGTGCCAGTAGTAAGAGGTCTTCACAGGGTAGTGAAAAACTGTTTTTT